The 15 T cell receptor beta chains reported below all come from one sample, sequenced in a study of post-analysis software for immune sequencing data. The study's findings and limits: Among five TRBV segments more frequent in patients than controls were TRBV5-6, TRBV5-1 and TRBV20-1.

Prepared libraries of TCR beta cDNA carried unique molecular identifiers. TCRdb re-analysed the PCR reads in MiXCR, keeping a single row per CDR3 protein. Of roughly 870,000 distinct CDR3 sequences in the sample, around 50% were seen once. Their antigens are not known. The sample comprised blood. These receptors were collected from a girl aged 10 to 17 with multiple sclerosis.

This chain uses TRBV20-1 with TRBJ2-1; 11 nucleotides align to TRBD1. From germline, CDR1 is DFQATT and CDR2 SNEGSKA (reference sequence). The CDR3 length is 13 residues. The J segment lost 4 bases and the V segment lost 8 bases, leaving 4 bases of the junction unmatched. The CDR3 sequence is CSPGQGVYNEQFF. The CDR3 nucleotides read TGCAGTCCGGGACAGGGGGTGTACAATGAGCAGTTCTTC.

This rearrangement joins TRBV29-1 to TRBJ1-1, with TRBD1 identical over 9 bases. The CDR3 contains 13 residues. Germline CDR1 reads SQVTM; CDR2 reads ANQGSEA. V lost 5 bases and J lost 6; bases outside the gene matches: 7. The DNA of the CDR3 is TGCAGCGTTCGGACAGGGGAGAAGGCTGAAGCTTTCTTT. Protein product: CSVRTGEKAEAFF.

The chain links TRBV10-3 to TRBJ2-1; a possible D gene is TRBD1 (5 bases). V lost 3 bases and J lost 5, with 8 bases in between. The CDR3 sequence is 13 residues long. Germline CDR1 and CDR2: ENHRY and SYGVKD. CDR3 coding DNA: TGTGCCATCAGTGAACAGGCCCACAATGAGCAGTTCTTC. As protein: CAISEQAHNEQFF.

The rearrangement joins TRBV25-1 to TRBJ1-2, with D possibly matching TRBD1 (5 bases). V shed 6 bases and J shed 6 bases, with 11 bases lying between them. Germline V gene lookup returns CDR1 MGHDK and CDR2 SYGVNS. The CDR3 totals 12 residues. The CDR3, as DNA: TGTGCCAGCAGCGGGGCATCGAATGGCTACACCTTC. It encodes CASSGASNGYTF.

V and J are TRBV5-1 and TRBJ2-4; TRBD2 matches at 7 bases. With the DNA end fitting TRBJ2-7 better, the J assignment may be wrong. Per germline, CDR1 SGHRS and CDR2 YFSETQ. There are 14 residues in the CDR3. The CDR3 sequence is CASSWGGYRYEQYF. Written as DNA, the CDR3 is TGCGCCAGCAGCTGGGGGGGGTATAGATACGAGCAGTACTTC.

This rearrangement joins TRBV3-1 to TRBJ1-1; D remains unclear. Germline loops: CDR1 LGHDT, CDR2 YNNKEL (reference sequence). V lost 1 base to trimming and J lost 3 bases, with 12 bases between them. This CDR3 comprises 15 residues. This chain's CDR3 is CASSQGAAPYTEAFF. DNA for the CDR3: TGTGCCAGCAGCCAAGGAGCAGCCCCGTACACTGAAGCTTTCTTT.

CDR3 residues: CASSAASGGPNEQFF. CDR3 DNA sequence: TGTGCCAGCAGCGCCGCTAGCGGGGGGCCCAATGAGCAGTTCTTC. The chain joins TRBV9 to TRBJ2-1; 11 bases align to TRBD2. This CDR3 region has 15 residues. The ends lost 3 bases at V and 6 bases at J; junction bases unmatched: 5. The germline gives CDR1 SGDLS, CDR2 YYNGEE.

This clonotype showed up just a few times. V usage is TRBV14 and J usage is TRBJ1-6; D remains unclear. Per germline, CDR1 SGHDN and CDR2 FVKESK. Trimming took off 1 base at V and 9 bases at J, with 10 bases between the two ends. The CDR3 has 14 amino acids. CDR3 nucleotide sequence: TGTGCCAGCAGCCAAGTAACGACACTTTCACCCCTCCACTTT. It yields the protein CASSQVTTLSPLHF.

This clonotype has a handful of counts. This chain joins TRBV20-1 and TRBJ2-5; D possibly corresponds to TRBD2 (5 bases). This CDR3 contains 15 residues. CDR1 and CDR2 from the germline V gene are DFQATT and SNEGSKA (reference sequence). V was shortened by 3 bases and J by 5 bases, with 19 bases between the two germline ends. CDR3 DNA: TGCAGTGCTAGTAGAGGGTCTAGCCCTACGGAGACCCAGTACTTC. It yields the protein CSASRGSSPTETQYF.

This clonotype has a handful of counts. One junction end disagrees with the germline gene, perhaps due to a read error. V usage is TRBV20-1 and J usage is TRBJ1-4; D gene unclear. The germline gives CDR1 DFQATT, CDR2 SNEGSKA (reference sequence). The CDR3 is made up of 13 amino acids. The CDR3, as DNA: TGCGGTGCTAGAGGACTCCGGGCTGAAAAACTGTTTTTT. Protein sequence: CGARGLRAEKLFF.

This clonotype has only one observation. The genes are TRBV27 and TRBJ2-1, with 10 bases matching TRBD2. Germline V gene lookup returns CDR1 MNHEY and CDR2 SMNVEV (reference sequence). There are 16 residues in the CDR3. Trimming cost V 6 bases and J 6 bases; bases outside gene matches: 11. The CDR3, as DNA: TGTGCCAGCAGCCGTGTGAGCGGGGGGGCCTCCAATGAGCAGTTCTTC. This translates into CASSRVSGGASNEQFF.

This chain joins TRBV29-1 and TRBJ2-1; D is unresolved. The V end was cut by 7 bases, the J end by 8 bases, with 21 bases between. CDR3 size: 14 residues. The germline CDR1 and CDR2 sequences are SQVTM and ANQGSEA. The CDR3 DNA reads TGCAGCGCCGTACCGGACGGCCGGAGTCATGAGCAGTTCTTC. It translates to CSAVPDGRSHEQFF.

In its sample, this clonotype was seen a few times. The rearrangement joins TRBV2 to TRBJ2-1; 9 bases match TRBD2. Trimming cost V 4 bases and J 2 bases; bases outside gene matches: 3. CDR1 is SNHLY and CDR2 is FYNNEI in the germline V gene. The CDR3 runs 15 residues. CDR3 loop: CASSVSGRTYNEQFF. The DNA for the CDR3 is TGTGCCAGCAGTGTTAGCGGGAGAACCTACAATGAGCAGTTCTTC. Full variable domain (missing parts from reference TRBV2 and TRBJ2-1): EPEVTQTPSHQVTQMGQEVILRCVPISNHLYFYWYRQILGQKVEFLVSFYNNEISEKSEIFDDQFSVERPDGSNFTLKIRSTKLEDSAMYFCASSVSGRTYNEQFFGPGTRLTVL.

J is TRBJ2-7 and V is TRBV5-1; D is possibly TRBD2 (6 bases). The CDR3 sequence is 17 residues long. Trimming cost V 0 bases and J 0 bases, with 16 bases left between them. Germline CDR1 SGHRS, CDR2 YFSETQ. The CDR3 sequence is CASSLALTGGPSYEQYF. CDR3 DNA: TGCGCCAGCAGCTTGGCCTTGACCGGGGGACCCTCCTACGAGCAGTACTTC.

This chain joins TRBV5-1 and TRBJ2-4; the D is unclear. The DNA end lines up better with TRBJ2-7; the J call may be wrong. Germline V gives CDR1 SGHRS, CDR2 YFSETQ. The CDR3 is made up of 14 amino acids. CDR3: CASSLGQPVSEQYF. CDR3 coding DNA: TGCGCCAGCAGCTTGGGACAACCCGTCTCCGAGCAGTACTTC.